This TCR beta chain stems from a study of shared clonotypes between healthy human individuals. Study outcomes and limitations: Incomplete sequencing of sorted subsets was indicated by rarefaction despite large depth.

The CDR3 length is 15 residues. Germline V gene lookup returns CDR1 SGHKS and CDR2 YYEKEE (reference sequence). V lost 4 bases to trimming and J lost 5 bases; unmatched junction nucleotides: 8. Details on this clone: Its specificity is unknown.

Here immunoSEQ multiplex PCR was the method, and the copy in TCRdb shows in-frame clones only, minus some. The sample yields millions of clones, 85% to 95% seen once. The origin of this receptor is a man younger than 35 in good health. This sequence joins TRBV5-5 and TRBJ1-2; 10 bases are shared with TRBD1. The source material was naive CD4+ T cells sorted from blood. Subset specified: CD45RA+ positively selected. CDR3 in amino acids: CASSPRQGAGYGYTF. For the CDR3, the DNA is TGTGCCAGCAGCCCTCGACAGGGGGCTGGGTATGGCTACACCTTC.